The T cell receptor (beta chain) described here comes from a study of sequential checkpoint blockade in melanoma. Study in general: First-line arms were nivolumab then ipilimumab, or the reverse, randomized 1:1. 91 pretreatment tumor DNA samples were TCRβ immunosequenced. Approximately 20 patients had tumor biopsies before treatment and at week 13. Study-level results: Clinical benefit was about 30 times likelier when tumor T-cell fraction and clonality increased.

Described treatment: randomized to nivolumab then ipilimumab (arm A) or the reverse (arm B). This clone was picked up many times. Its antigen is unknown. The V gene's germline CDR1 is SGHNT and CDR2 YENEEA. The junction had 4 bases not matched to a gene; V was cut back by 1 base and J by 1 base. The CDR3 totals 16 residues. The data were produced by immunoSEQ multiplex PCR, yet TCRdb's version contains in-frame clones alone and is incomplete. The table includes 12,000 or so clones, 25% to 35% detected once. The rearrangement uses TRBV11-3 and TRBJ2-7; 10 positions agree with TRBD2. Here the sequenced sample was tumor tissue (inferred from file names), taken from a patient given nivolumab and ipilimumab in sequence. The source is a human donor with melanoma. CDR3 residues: CASSLGLAGASYEQYF. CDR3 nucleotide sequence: TGTGCCAGCAGCTTAGGTCTAGCGGGAGCGTCCTACGAGCAGTACTTC.